Sequencing of this T cell receptor (beta chain) was carried out in a study of blood T cell repertoires in COVID-19. For the study at large: Sites in the United States, Italy and Spain provided acute and convalescent COVID-19 samples. T cells, B-cell-depleted T cells, or PBMCs supplied cDNA or gDNA.

V dropped 5 bases and J dropped 4 bases, with 11 bases sitting between them. CDR1 LGHDT and CDR2 YNNKEL come from the germline V gene (reference sequence). The CDR3 totals 13 residues. Authors' methods: Amplification of reference gene primers provided the estimated nucleated cell counts. The method was immunoSEQ multiplex PCR; TCRdb's version includes in-frame clones alone and lacks a portion of them. That table supplies the V and J calls and clone size; D and trimming were determined from the DNA. The data hold hundreds of thousands of clones, with around 92% observed a single time. The TCR comes from a man between 40 and 49 years old with acute or convalescent COVID-19. Material for sequencing was peripheral blood. The chain uses TRBV3-1 (or the pseudogene TRBV3-2) and TRBJ1-2, with a possible D match to TRBD1 (5 bases). DNA for the CDR3: TGTGCCAGCAGCGACAGAAGATCCTATGGCTACACCTTC. Translation: CASSDRRSYGYTF.